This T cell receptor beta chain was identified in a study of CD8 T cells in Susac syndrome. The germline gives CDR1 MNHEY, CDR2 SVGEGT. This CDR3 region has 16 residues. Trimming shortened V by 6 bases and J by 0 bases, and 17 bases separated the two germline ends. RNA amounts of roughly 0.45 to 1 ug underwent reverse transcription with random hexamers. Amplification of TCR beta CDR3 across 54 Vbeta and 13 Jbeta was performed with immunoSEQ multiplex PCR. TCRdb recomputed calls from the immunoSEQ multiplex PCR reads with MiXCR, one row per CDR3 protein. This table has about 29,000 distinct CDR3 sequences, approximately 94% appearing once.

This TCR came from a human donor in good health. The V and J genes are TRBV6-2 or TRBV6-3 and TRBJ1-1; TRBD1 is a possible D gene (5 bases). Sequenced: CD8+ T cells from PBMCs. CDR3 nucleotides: TGTGCCAGCAGCCCGCTAACCGGGGCGATGAACACTGAAGCTTTCTTT. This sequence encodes CASSPLTGAMNTEAFF.